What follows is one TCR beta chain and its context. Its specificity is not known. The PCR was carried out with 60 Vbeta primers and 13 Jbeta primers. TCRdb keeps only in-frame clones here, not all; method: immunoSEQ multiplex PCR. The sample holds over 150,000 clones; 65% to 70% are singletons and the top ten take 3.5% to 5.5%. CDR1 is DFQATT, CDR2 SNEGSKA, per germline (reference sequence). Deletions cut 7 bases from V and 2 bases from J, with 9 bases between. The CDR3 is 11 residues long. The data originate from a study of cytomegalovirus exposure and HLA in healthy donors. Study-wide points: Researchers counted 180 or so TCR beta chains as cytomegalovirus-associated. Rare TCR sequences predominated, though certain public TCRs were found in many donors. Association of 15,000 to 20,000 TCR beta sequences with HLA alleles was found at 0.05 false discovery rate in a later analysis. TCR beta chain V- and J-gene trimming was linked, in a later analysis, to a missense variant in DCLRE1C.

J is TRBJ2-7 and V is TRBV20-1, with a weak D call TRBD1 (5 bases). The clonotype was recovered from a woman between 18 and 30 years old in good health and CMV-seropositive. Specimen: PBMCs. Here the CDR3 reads CSVTGPYEQYF. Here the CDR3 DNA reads TGCAGTGTCACAGGTCCCTACGAGCAGTACTTC.